These 22 T cell receptor beta chains were sequenced from one sample in a study of blood T cell repertoires in COVID-19. TCRdb's copy holds only in-frame clones and misses some; the assay was immunoSEQ multiplex PCR. The sample carries 200,000 to 300,000 clones, approximately 84% recorded once. The sequenced sample consisted of peripheral blood. The receptors come from a man aged 50 to 59 with acute or convalescent COVID-19.

This chain joins TRBV5-6 and TRBJ2-1; D uncertain. V lost 1 base and J 4 bases, leaving 9 bases between the germline ends. This CDR3 is 14 amino acids long. CDR1 is SGHDT and CDR2 is YYEEEE in the germline V gene. CDR3 protein: CASSLFPEYNEQFF. CDR3 sequence (DNA): TGTGCCAGCAGCTTGTTCCCAGAATACAATGAGCAGTTCTTC.

The chain couples TRBV19 to TRBJ1-6, with D unclear. CDR1 and CDR2 from the germline V gene are LNHDA and SQIVND (reference sequence). V lost 3 bases and J lost 7, with 28 bases in between. This CDR3 spans 20 amino acids. CDR3 bases: TGTGCCAGTAGTATGTTATTCGGACCGCGGACTAAAATCGACAATTCACCCCTCCACTTT. Translated: CASSMLFGPRTKIDNSPLHF.

This sequence joins TRBV10-3 and TRBJ2-5; TRBD2 is a possible D gene (6 bases). The germline V gene encodes CDR1 ENHRY and CDR2 SYGVKD. The CDR3 loop spans 14 amino acids. V dropped 3 bases and J dropped 2 bases, with 10 bases sitting between them. CDR3 sequence: CAISDSTRQETQYF. In DNA form, the CDR3 reads TGTGCCATCAGTGACTCGACTAGACAAGAGACCCAGTACTTC.

The chain joins TRBV7-8 to TRBJ1-1; D is uncertain. Trimming took off 1 base at V and 1 base at J, with 10 bases between the two ends. This CDR3 has 15 amino acids. Germline V gene lookup returns CDR1 SGHVS and CDR2 FQNEAQ. This CDR3 is CASSLDMRRNTEAFF. In DNA, the CDR3 is TGTGCCAGCAGCTTAGATATGCGGAGGAACACTGAAGCTTTCTTT.

The J gene is TRBJ1-1, the V gene TRBV6-1; the D gene is possibly TRBD1 (6 bases). The CDR3 contains 16 residues. CDR1 is MNHNS, CDR2 SASEGT, per germline. Trimming shortened V by 0 bases and J by 5 bases, and 16 bases separated the two germline ends. The CDR3 spells CASSEAYGGQGTEAFF. For the CDR3, the DNA is TGTGCCAGCAGTGAAGCGTACGGGGGGCAGGGTACTGAAGCTTTCTTT.

This chain uses TRBV5-1 with TRBJ2-3; possibly TRBD1 for D (5 bases). The germline V gene has CDR1 SGHRS and CDR2 YFSETQ. The CDR3 covers 14 residues. V was clipped by 2 bases and J by 1 base, with 8 bases between them. The DNA for the CDR3 is TGCGCCAGCAGCTTCCAAGGGGGCACAGATACGCAGTATTTT. Translating it yields CASSFQGGTDTQYF.

The chain combines TRBV5-4 with TRBJ1-2, with D hard to call. This CDR3 comprises 14 residues. Germline V lookup: CDR1 SGHNT, CDR2 YYREEE (reference sequence). The germline V and J ends were trimmed by 3 bases and 1 base, with 10 bases remaining between them. This chain's CDR3 is CASSSPTLNYGYTF. CDR3 DNA: TGTGCCAGCAGCTCACCGACACTTAACTATGGCTACACCTTC.

V gene TRBV20-1 combines with J gene TRBJ2-7; 9 bases match TRBD2. V shed 3 bases and J 6 bases; nucleotides not matched to a gene: 9. The CDR3 sequence is 14 residues long. CDR1 and CDR2 from the germline V gene are DFQATT and SNEGSKA (reference sequence). The CDR3 reads CSASLRLADAEQYF. In nucleotides, the CDR3 is TGCAGTGCTAGTCTCCGACTAGCGGACGCCGAGCAGTACTTC.

The V gene is TRBV28, the J gene TRBJ2-5; D is perhaps TRBD2 (5 bases). Trimming pared 6 bases from V and 3 bases from J, leaving 17 bases between. Germline CDR1 MDHEN, CDR2 SYDVKM. This CDR3 is 15 amino acids long. The CDR3 DNA follows: TGTGCCAGCAGCCCTCCCCGCCGGGGTAAAGAGACCCAGTACTTC. This sequence encodes CASSPPRRGKETQYF.

The chain is built from TRBV7-2 and TRBJ2-2; D gene unclear. The CDR3 is made up of 13 amino acids. The germline V and J ends were trimmed by 3 bases and 5 bases, with 7 bases remaining between them. CDR1 is SGHTA and CDR2 is FQGNSA in the germline V gene. CDR3 DNA sequence: TGTGCCAGCAGCTTTTCGCGGACCGGGGAGCTGTTTTTT. As protein: CASSFSRTGELFF.

The gene calls are TRBV5-6 and TRBJ2-7; the D gene is possibly TRBD2 (5 bases). CDR1 is SGHDT, CDR2 YYEEEE, per germline. Trimming removed 1 base at V and 3 bases at J, with 11 bases between. This CDR3 spans 14 amino acids. The CDR3 sequence is CASSLIEGFYEQYF. The CDR3 region has the DNA TGTGCCAGCAGCTTGATTGAGGGATTCTACGAGCAGTACTTC. The full variable domain, in which reference TRBV5-6 and TRBJ2-7 provide the parts outside the CDR3, is DAGVTQSPTHLIKTRGQQVTLRCSPKSGHDTVSWYQQALGQGPQFIFQYYEEEERQRGNFPDRFSGHQFPNYSSELNVNALLLGDSALYLCASSLIEGFYEQYFGPGTRLTVT.

The genes are TRBV18 and TRBJ1-6; perhaps TRBD1 as D (5 bases). Per the germline V gene, CDR1 is KGHSH and CDR2 is LQKENI. Deletions cut 3 bases from V and 9 bases from J, with 18 bases between. The length of the CDR3 is 16 residues. This CDR3 is CASSPGQGNPTSPLHF. CDR3 nucleotides: TGTGCCAGCTCACCGGGTCAGGGTAACCCAACTTCACCCCTCCACTTT.

The chain carries TRBV5-1 and TRBJ2-3; TRBD2 agrees at 9 bases. The V segment lost 0 bases and the J segment 4 bases; nucleotides outside the gene matches: 6. Germline V gives CDR1 SGHRS, CDR2 YFSETQ. This CDR3 has 16 residues. In DNA form, the CDR3 reads TGCGCCAGCAGCTTGGGTTTAGCGGGAGTGGCAGATACGCAGTATTTT. Residues: CASSLGLAGVADTQYF.

V usage is TRBV30 and J usage is TRBJ1-2, with 7 bases that match TRBD1. Germline V gene data show CDR1 as GTSNPN and CDR2 as SVGIG (reference sequence). This CDR3 has 12 residues. With V trimmed by 3 bases and J by 8 bases, 6 bases remained unmatched. The DNA of the CDR3 is TGTGCCTGGAGGACAGGGCTGGGGGGCTACACCTTC. Its protein is CAWRTGLGGYTF.

This sequence joins TRBV18 and TRBJ1-1; D call uncertain. The length of the CDR3 is 14 residues. The V end lost 3 bases, the J end lost 1 base, and 9 bases lay between the germline ends. CDR1 and CDR2 from the germline V gene are KGHSH and LQKENI. DNA of the CDR3: TGTGCCAGCTCACCTAACTTGCAGAACACTGAAGCTTTCTTT. This translates into CASSPNLQNTEAFF.

The chain links TRBV27 to TRBJ2-7, with D tentatively TRBD2 (6 bases). This CDR3 is built from 13 residues. Germline V gives CDR1 MNHEY, CDR2 SMNVEV (reference sequence). V was shortened by 6 bases and J by 2 bases, with 11 bases between the two germline ends. The CDR3: CASSPGTPYEQYF. For the CDR3, the DNA is TGTGCCAGCAGCCCCGGGACTCCCTACGAGCAGTACTTC.

The chain combines TRBV4-2 with TRBJ1-2; 10 nucleotides match TRBD1. CDR3 size: 16 residues. Trimming cost V 1 base and J 7 bases; bases outside gene matches: 9. CDR1 LGHNA and CDR2 YNFKEQ come from the germline V gene. CDR3 loop: CASSQVAGTGDGGYTF. The DNA for the CDR3 is TGTGCCAGCAGCCAAGTGGCCGGGACAGGGGACGGTGGCTACACCTTC.

The V and J genes are TRBV6-5 and TRBJ2-2; D may be TRBD2 (5 bases). The V gene's germline CDR1 is MNHEY and CDR2 SVGAGI. CDR3 length: 16 residues. The germline V and J ends were trimmed by 0 bases and 4 bases, with 12 bases remaining between them. The CDR3, as DNA: TGTGCCAGCAGTTACTCGGGGAGATTAGTCACCGGGGAGCTGTTTTTT. As protein: CASSYSGRLVTGELFF.

This clone showed up just once. V usage is TRBV4-1 and J usage is TRBJ2-4, with D possibly matching TRBD2 (6 bases). This CDR3 has 14 residues. Germline lookup yields CDR1 MGHRA and CDR2 YSYEKL. V lost 3 bases and J lost 8, with 14 bases in between. The DNA for the CDR3 is TGCGCCAGCAGCCAGGTCGGACCGGGGGACATTCAGTACTTC. Translating it yields CASSQVGPGDIQYF.

V gene TRBV12-5 combines with J gene TRBJ1-1; weak D call: TRBD1 (5 bases). V dropped 1 base and J dropped 0 bases, with 15 bases sitting between them. Looked up from germline, CDR1 is LGHNT and CDR2 is FRNRAP. The CDR3 is 17 residues long. The CDR3, as DNA: TGTGCTAGTGGTTTGGCACGGGGGGGATCTATGAACACTGAAGCTTTCTTT. Amino acids: CASGLARGGSMNTEAFF.

The rearrangement joins TRBV10-1 to TRBJ2-1; 9 bases fit TRBD1. The CDR3 totals 15 residues. Losses at the gene ends were 6 bases for V and 3 bases for J; bases not matched to a gene: 6. In germline, CDR1 is WNHNN, CDR2 SYGVQD (reference sequence). The CDR3 DNA sequence: TGCGCCAGCAGCGAAACAGGGGGCGGCTACAATGAGCAGTTCTTC. It is translated as CASSETGGGYNEQFF.

The chain couples TRBV2 to TRBJ2-7; tentative D call: TRBD2 (5 bases). Between the trimmed V and J ends, which lost 7 bases and 0 bases, there was a span of 13 bases. Per germline, CDR1 SNHLY and CDR2 FYNNEI. The CDR3 contains 14 residues. CDR3 sequence: CASTVGGFSYEQYF. In DNA form, the CDR3 reads TGTGCCAGCACCGTAGGAGGCTTCTCCTACGAGCAGTACTTC.